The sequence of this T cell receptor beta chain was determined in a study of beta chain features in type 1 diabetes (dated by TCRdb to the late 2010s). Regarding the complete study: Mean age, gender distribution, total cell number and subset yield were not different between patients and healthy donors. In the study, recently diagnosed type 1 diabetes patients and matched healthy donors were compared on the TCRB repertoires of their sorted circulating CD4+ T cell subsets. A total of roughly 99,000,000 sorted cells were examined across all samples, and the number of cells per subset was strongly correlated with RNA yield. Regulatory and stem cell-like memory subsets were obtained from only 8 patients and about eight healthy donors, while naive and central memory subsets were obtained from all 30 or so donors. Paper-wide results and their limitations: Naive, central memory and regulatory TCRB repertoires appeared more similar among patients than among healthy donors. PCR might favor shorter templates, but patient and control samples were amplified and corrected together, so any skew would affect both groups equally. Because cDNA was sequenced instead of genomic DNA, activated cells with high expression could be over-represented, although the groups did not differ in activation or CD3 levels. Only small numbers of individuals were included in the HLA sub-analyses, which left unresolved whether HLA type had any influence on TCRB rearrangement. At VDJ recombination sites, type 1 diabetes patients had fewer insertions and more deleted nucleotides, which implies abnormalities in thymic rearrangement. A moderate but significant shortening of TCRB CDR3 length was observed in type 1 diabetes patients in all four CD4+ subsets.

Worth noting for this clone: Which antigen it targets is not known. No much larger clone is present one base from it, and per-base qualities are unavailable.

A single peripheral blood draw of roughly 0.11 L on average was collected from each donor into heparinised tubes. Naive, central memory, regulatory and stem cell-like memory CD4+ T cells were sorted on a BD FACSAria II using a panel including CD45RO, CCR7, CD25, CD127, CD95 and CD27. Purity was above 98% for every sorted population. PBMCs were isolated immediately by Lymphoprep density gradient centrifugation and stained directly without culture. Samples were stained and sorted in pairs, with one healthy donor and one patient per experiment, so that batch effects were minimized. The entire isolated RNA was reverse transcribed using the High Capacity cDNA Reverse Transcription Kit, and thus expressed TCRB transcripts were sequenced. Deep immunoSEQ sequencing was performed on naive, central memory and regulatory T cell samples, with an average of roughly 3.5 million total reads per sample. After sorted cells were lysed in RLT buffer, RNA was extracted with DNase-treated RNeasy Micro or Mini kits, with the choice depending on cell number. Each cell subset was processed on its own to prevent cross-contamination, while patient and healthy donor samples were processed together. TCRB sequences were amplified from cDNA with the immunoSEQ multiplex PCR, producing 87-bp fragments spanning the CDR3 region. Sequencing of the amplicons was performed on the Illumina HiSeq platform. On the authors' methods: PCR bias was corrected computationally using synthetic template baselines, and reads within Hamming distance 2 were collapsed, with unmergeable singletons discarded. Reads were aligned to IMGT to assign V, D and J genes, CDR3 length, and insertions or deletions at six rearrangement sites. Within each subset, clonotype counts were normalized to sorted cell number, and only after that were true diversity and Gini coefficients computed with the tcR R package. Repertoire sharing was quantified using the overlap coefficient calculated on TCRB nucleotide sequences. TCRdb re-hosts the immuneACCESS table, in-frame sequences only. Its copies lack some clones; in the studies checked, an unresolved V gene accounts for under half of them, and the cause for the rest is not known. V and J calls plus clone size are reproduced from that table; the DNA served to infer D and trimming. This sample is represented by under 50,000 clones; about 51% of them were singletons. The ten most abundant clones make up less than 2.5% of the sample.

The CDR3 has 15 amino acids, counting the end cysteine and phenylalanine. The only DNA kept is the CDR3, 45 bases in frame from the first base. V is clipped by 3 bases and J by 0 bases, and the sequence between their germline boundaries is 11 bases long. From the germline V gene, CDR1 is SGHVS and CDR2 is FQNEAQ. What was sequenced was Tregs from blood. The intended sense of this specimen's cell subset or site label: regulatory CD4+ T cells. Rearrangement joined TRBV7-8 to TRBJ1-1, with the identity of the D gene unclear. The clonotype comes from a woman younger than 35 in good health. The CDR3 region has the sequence CASSLMSEMNTEAFF. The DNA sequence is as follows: TGTGCCAGCAGCTTGATGAGCGAAATGAACACTGAAGCTTTCTTT.